These T cell receptor beta chains were read from a single sample in a study of cytotoxic CD8 clonotypes in ibrutinib-treated CLL. Libraries were prepared by immunoSEQ multiplex PCR; TCRdb keeps only in-frame clonotypes and omits some of them. Of 160,000 or so clones in the sample, around nine tenths were seen once. This specimen consisted of PBMCs, obtained at disease progression, from a patient treated with ibrutinib. These receptors were collected from a human donor with chronic lymphocytic leukemia. CDR3s include the opening cysteine and the closing phenylalanine or tryptophan. D genes are given only for firm matches. The size field is filled for only some rows; it gives once, few, many or a size class.

TRBV30	TRBJ2-7	.	.	TGTGCCTGGAGATCGACAGGTACCTACGAGCAGTACTTC	CAWRSTGTYEQYF
TRBV5-5	TRBJ2-5	.	once	TGTGCCAGCAGCTCAGTCCAATCGGGGTCAGAGACCCAGTACTTC	CASSSVQSGSETQYF
TRBV19	TRBJ1-2	.	.	TGTGCCAGTACAACAGGGCAGGGCTACACCTTC	CASTTGQGYTF
TRBV4-1	TRBJ2-7	.	few	TGCGCCAGCAGCCAAGGTTCATGGTTGGTAGGAGCCCACTCCTACGAGCAGTACTTC	CASSQGSWLVGAHSYEQYF
TRBV27	TRBJ2-7	TRBD1	once	TGTGCCAGCAGTAGACAGGGAGTCAGCTACGAGCAGTACTTC	CASSRQGVSYEQYF
TRBV29-1	TRBJ2-7	.	once	TGCAGCGTTGAGGGCCCGGGAACCTCCTACGAGCAGTACTTC	CSVEGPGTSYEQYF
TRBV5-1	TRBJ2-1	TRBD1	.	TGCGCCAGCAGCTTGCGCCTCTGGGGACAGGGATCCCGGGATGAGCAGTTCTTC	CASSLRLWGQGSRDEQFF
TRBV5-6	TRBJ2-1	.	.	TGTGCCAGCAGCGGACAGAGGACCCGGTGGTTCTTC	CASSGQRTRWFF
TRBV4-1	TRBJ1-1	TRBD1	.	TGCGCCAGCAGCCGGACAGGGATCACTGAAGCTTTCTTT	CASSRTGITEAFF
TRBV12-5	TRBJ1-3	TRBD1	.	TGTGCTAGTGGTACAGGGACAGTTACTGGAAACACCATATATTTT	CASGTGTVTGNTIYF
TRBV5-6	TRBJ2-7	TRBD2	.	TGTGCCAGCAGCTTGACTCTAGCGGACCCCTCCTACGAGCAGTACTTC	CASSLTLADPSYEQYF
TRBV28	TRBJ2-1	TRBD1	once	TGTGCCAGCAGCCAAACCGGGACAGATCGAAATGAGCAGTTCTTC	CASSQTGTDRNEQFF
TRBV4-2	TRBJ1-3	.	few	TGTGCCAGCAGCCAGAATATCGGGAACTCTGGAAACACCATATATTTT	CASSQNIGNSGNTIYF
TRBV5-6	TRBJ1-5	TRBD1	.	TGTGCCAGCACCTCCATGACAGGGCTCAATCAGCCCCAGCATTTT	CASTSMTGLNQPQHF
TRBV5-1	TRBJ2-7	TRBD1	.	TGCGCCAGCAGCCTAGACACAGGGGGGAACTACGAGCAGTACTTC	CASSLDTGGNYEQYF
TRBV28	TRBJ1-2	.	.	TGTGCCAGCAGGGGCCGATGGAGGGAGAACTATGGCTACACCTTC	CASRGRWRENYGYTF
TRBV5-1	TRBJ2-7	TRBD2	.	TGCGCCAGCAGCTTGGGGGATACGACTAGCGGATACTCCTACGAGCAGTACTTC	CASSLGDTTSGYSYEQYF
TRBV12-5	TRBJ1-5	.	.	TGTGCTAATGGTTTGGTAGGACAGAGAGGAAGCAATCAGCCCCAGCATTTT	CANGLVGQRGSNQPQHF
TRBV5-1	TRBJ1-1	.	.	TGCGCCAGCAGCTTGGTAGGGGGTGGCACGCCCACTGAAGCTTTCTTT	CASSLVGGGTPTEAFF
TRBV7-9	TRBJ2-7	.	once	TGTGCCAGCAGCCGGGAGGGACAGAAACCCTACGAGCAGTACTTC	CASSREGQKPYEQYF
TRBV19	TRBJ2-7	TRBD1	.	TGTGCCAGTAGTGACTGGGGACAGGGTTTTTACGAGCAGTACTTC	CASSDWGQGFYEQYF
TRBV18	TRBJ2-3	.	.	TGTGCCAGCTCACCCCGACAGGGAGGGATAGAAGATACGCAGTATTTT	CASSPRQGGIEDTQYF
TRBV7-3	TRBJ2-1	TRBD2	.	TGTGCCAGCAGCACGCTAGCGGGAGGTGACAGGGAGCAGTTCTTC	CASSTLAGGDREQFF
TRBV5-4	TRBJ2-5	TRBD1	.	TGTGCCAGCAGCTTGCCAGGGGGAGTCCAAGAGACCCAGTACTTC	CASSLPGGVQETQYF
TRBV11-3	TRBJ2-1	TRBD2	.	TGTGCCAGCAGCCCAGGACTAGCGGGAGGGCAGCAGTTCTTC	CASSPGLAGGQQFF
TRBV9	TRBJ2-1	.	.	TGTGCCAGCAGCCCGACCCAGGACAGCAGCTCCTACAATGAGCAGTTCTTC	CASSPTQDSSSYNEQFF
TRBV29-1	TRBJ2-5	.	.	TGCAGCGTTGAGCCGGGGCAAGAGACCCAGTACTTC	CSVEPGQETQYF
TRBV27	TRBJ1-1	.	.	TGTGCCAGCAGTCTCCAGAGTGGGACCACTGAAGCTTTCTTT	CASSLQSGTTEAFF
TRBV5-5	TRBJ2-7	TRBD1	.	TGTGCCAGCAACACAGGTGGTATGTGGGGACAGGGGGCCCACGAGCAGTACTTC	CASNTGGMWGQGAHEQYF
TRBV30	TRBJ2-1	TRBD2	once	TGTGCCTGGACTAGCGGGAGTCGTTACAATGAGCAGTTCTTC	CAWTSGSRYNEQFF
TRBV28	TRBJ1-2	.	.	TGTGCCAGCAGTCCCCCCAGCAGGGCTCATGGCTACACCTTC	CASSPPSRAHGYTF
TRBV6-1	TRBJ1-2	.	.	TGTGCCAGCAGTGAAGGGAGAAGGAAGGCCTATGGCTACACCTTC	CASSEGRRKAYGYTF
TRBV30	TRBJ2-5	TRBD1	few	TGTGCCTGGAGTCACAGGGGTGGTGAGACCCAGTACTTC	CAWSHRGGETQYF
TRBV7-9	TRBJ2-3	TRBD2	.	TGTGCCAGCAGCTCCGGGACTAGCGGGGGCGGCACAGATACGCAGTATTTT	CASSSGTSGGGTDTQYF
TRBV7-9	TRBJ1-5	.	once	TGTGCCAGCAGCTTAGATGCACAGTTCAATCAGCCCCAGCATTTT	CASSLDAQFNQPQHF